The clone carrying this T cell receptor (beta chain) was counted at least ten times. Its antigen is currently unknown. These data originate in a study of human T cells and chemical hapten exposure. Study-level information: Investigators sensitized 2 cm by 2 cm of upper inner arm skin with 2% DPC. DPC at 0.01% went onto the upper back in patch tests, read at 6 days. Small volume differences among pooled libraries mainly caused per-sample TCR yield variation.

The sample's time point: patch test 2, 6 weeks after DPC sensitization. Sample treatment: therapeutic diphenylcyclopropenone sensitization with weekly scalp DPC. This CDR3 region has 16 residues. With 4 bases clipped from V and 5 bases from J, the junction kept 6 bases outside the gene matches. CDR1 and CDR2 (germline): LGHDT, YNNKEL (reference sequence). Overall study findings and caveats: Expanded TCRs made up significantly more big CDR3 similarity clusters than controls did.

TCRdb called the RACE reads again in MiXCR, with one record for every CDR3 protein. Of about 82,000 distinct CDR3 sequences in the sample, 6.6% are singletons; the top ten hold 1% to 1.5%. J is TRBJ2-5 and V is TRBV3-1; the match to TRBD2 covers 14 bases. This sequence was found in a woman aged 25-40 years with alopecia areata. Some clones in this sample may be carry-over from other donors' samples. The material was whole blood, obtained in connection with sensitization to the hapten diphenylcyclopropenone (DPC). CDR3 sequence: CASSLRTSGGRETQYF. The CDR3, as DNA: TGTGCCAGCAGCCTTAGGACTAGCGGGGGGCGCGAGACCCAGTACTTC.